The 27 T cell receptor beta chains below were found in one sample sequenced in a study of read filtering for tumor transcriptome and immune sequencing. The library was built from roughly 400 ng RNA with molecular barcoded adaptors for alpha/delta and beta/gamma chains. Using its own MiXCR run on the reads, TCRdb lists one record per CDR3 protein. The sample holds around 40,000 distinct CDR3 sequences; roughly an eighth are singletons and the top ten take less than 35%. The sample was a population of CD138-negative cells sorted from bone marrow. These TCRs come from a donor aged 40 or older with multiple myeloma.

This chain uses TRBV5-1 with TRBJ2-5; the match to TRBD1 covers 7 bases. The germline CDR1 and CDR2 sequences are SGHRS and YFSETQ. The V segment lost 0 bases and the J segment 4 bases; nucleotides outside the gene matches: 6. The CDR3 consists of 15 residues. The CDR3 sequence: CASSLAVRDRETQYF. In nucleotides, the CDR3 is TGCGCCAGCAGCTTGGCCGTCAGGGACAGAGAGACCCAGTACTTC.

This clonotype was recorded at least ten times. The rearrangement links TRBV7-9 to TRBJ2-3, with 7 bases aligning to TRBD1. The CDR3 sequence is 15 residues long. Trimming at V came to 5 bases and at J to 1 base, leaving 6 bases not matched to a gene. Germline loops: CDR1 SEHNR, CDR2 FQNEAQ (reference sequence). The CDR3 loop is CASSLRTGGTDTQYF. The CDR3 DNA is TGTGCCAGCAGCCTACGGACAGGAGGCACAGATACGCAGTATTTT.

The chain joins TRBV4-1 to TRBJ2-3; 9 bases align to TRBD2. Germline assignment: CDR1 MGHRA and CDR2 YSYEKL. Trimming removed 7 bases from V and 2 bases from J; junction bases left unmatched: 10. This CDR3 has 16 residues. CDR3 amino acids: CASTIDAGGVTDTQYF. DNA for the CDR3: TGCGCCAGCACAATTGACGCGGGAGGGGTCACAGATACGCAGTATTTT.

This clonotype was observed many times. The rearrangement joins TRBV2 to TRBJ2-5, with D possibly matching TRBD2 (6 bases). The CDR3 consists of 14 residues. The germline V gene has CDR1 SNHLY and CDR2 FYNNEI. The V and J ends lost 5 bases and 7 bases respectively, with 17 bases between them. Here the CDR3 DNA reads TGTGCCAGCAGTACGGGACTCCCTGCCGCGACCCAGTACTTC. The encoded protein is CASSTGLPAATQYF.

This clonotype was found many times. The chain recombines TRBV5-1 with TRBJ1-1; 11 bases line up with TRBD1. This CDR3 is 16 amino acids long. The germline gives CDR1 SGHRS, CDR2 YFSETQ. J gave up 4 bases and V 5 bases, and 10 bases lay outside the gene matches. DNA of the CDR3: TGCGCCAGCAGTTCCGGGACAGGGGGGTGGGGCACTGAAGCTTTCTTT. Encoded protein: CASSSGTGGWGTEAFF.

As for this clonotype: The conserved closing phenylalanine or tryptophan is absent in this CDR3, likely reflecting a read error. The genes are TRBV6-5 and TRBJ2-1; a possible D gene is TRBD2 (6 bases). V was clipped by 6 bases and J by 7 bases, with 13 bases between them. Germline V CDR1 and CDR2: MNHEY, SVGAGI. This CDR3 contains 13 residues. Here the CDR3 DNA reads TGTGCCAGCAGGGTTGGCGGGAAGAATGAGCAGTTCTCC. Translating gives CASRVGGKNEQFS.

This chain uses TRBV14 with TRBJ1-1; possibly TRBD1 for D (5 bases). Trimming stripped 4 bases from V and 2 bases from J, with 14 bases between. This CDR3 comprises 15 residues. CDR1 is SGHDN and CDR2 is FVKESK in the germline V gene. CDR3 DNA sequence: TGTGCCAGCAGCCTCAATTCAGGGATAAACACTGAAGCTTTCTTT. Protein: CASSLNSGINTEAFF.

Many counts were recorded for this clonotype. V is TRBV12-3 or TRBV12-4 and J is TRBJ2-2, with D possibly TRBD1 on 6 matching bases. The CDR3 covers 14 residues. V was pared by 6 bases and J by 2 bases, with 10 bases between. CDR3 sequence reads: CASSPDRNTGELFF. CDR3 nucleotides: TGTGCCAGCAGCCCGGACAGAAACACCGGGGAGCTGTTTTTT.

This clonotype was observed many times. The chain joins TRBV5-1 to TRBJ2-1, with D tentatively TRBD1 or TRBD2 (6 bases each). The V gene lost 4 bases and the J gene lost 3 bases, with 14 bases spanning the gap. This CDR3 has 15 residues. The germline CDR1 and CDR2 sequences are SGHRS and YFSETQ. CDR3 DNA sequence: TGCGCCAGCAGCGGGTTAGGGGGAGGCTACAATGAGCAGTTCTTC. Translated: CASSGLGGGYNEQFF.

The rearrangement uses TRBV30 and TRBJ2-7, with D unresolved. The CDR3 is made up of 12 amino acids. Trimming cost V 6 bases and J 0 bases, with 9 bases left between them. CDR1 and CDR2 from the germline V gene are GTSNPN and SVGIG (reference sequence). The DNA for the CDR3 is TGTGCCTGTTCGGAAAGCTCCTACGAGCAGTACTTC. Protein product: CACSESSYEQYF.

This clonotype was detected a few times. The CDR3 region is CASSGQGRPYEQYF. The CDR3 DNA reads TGTGCCAGCAGCGGACAGGGGAGGCCCTACGAGCAGTACTTC. The J gene is TRBJ2-7, the V gene TRBV6-6, with 9 bases fitting TRBD1. The germline gives CDR1 MNHNY, CDR2 SVGAGI (reference sequence). This CDR3 has 14 amino acids. J lost 2 bases, V lost 6 bases, and 5 bases had no gene match.

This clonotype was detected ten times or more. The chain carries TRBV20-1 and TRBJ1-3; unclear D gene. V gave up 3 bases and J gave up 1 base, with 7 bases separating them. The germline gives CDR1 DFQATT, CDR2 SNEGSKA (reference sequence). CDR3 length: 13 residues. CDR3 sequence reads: CSASRVSGNTIYF. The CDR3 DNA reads TGCAGTGCTAGTCGGGTTTCTGGAAACACCATATATTTT.

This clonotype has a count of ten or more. CDR3 amino acids: CSVERGTNTGELFF. The CDR3 bases are TGCAGCGTGGAGCGGGGCACGAACACCGGGGAGCTGTTTTTT. This chain uses TRBV29-1 with TRBJ2-2, with 7 bases matching TRBD2. The CDR3 covers 14 residues. With 6 bases clipped from V and 0 bases from J, the junction kept 4 bases outside the gene matches. Per germline, CDR1 SQVTM and CDR2 ANQGSEA.

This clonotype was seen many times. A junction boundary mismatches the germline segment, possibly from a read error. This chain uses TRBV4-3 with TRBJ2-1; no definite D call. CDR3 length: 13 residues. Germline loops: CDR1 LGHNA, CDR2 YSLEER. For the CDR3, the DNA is TGTGCCAGCAGCCAAGATTGGAGTGGTGAGCAGTTCTTC. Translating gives CASSQDWSGEQFF.

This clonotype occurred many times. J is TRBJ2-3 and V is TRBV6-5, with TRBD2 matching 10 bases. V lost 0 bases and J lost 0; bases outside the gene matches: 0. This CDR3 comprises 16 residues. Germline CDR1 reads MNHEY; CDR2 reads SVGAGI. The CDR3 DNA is TGTGCCAGCAGTTACTCGACTAGCGGGAGCACAGATACGCAGTATTTT. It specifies CASSYSTSGSTDTQYF.

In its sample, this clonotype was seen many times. DNA of the CDR3: TGTGCCAGCAGGGGGGGGGGCAATGAGCAGTTCTTC. Translation gives CASRGGGNEQFF. The chain is built from TRBV2 and TRBJ2-1, with 7 bases aligning to TRBD2. Germline V gene data show CDR1 as SNHLY and CDR2 as FYNNEI. There are 12 residues in the CDR3. Trimming cost V 6 bases and J 6 bases; bases outside gene matches: 2.

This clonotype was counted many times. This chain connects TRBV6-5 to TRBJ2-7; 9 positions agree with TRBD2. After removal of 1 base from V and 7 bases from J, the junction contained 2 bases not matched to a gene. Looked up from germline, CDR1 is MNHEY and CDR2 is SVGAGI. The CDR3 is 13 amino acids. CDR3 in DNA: TGTGCCAGCAGTTACTTTGCGGGAGGGGAGCAGTACTTC. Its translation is CASSYFAGGEQYF.

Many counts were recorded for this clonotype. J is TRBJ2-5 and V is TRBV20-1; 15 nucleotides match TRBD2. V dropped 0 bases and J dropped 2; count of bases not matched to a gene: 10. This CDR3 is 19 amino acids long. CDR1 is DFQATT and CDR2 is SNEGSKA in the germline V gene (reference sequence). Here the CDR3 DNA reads TGCAGTGCTAGAGATGGGAGCGGGGGACTAGCGGGAGGACAAGAGACCCAGTACTTC. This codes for CSARDGSGGLAGGQETQYF.

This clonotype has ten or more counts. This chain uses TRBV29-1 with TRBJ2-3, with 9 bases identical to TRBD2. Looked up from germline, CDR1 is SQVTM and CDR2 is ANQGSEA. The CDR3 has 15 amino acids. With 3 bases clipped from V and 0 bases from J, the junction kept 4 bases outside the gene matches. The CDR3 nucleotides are TGCAGCGTTGACTCTAGCGGGGTCAGCACAGATACGCAGTATTTT. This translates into CSVDSSGVSTDTQYF.

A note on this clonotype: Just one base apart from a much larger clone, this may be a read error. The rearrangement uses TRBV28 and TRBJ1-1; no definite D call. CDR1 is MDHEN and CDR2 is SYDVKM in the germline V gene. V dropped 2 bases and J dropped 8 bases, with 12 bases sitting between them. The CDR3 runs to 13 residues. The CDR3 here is CASSLGSREEAFF. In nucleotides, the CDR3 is TGTGCCAGCAGTTTAGGCTCCCGGGAGGAAGCTTTCTTT.

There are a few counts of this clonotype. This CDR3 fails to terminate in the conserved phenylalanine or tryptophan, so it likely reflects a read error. CDR3 protein: CASSSRGVGETQYL. DNA of the CDR3: TGTGCCAGCAGTTCAAGGGGGGTCGGGGAGACCCAGTACCTC. This chain links TRBV27 with TRBJ2-5; D is tentatively TRBD1 or TRBD2 (6 bases each). V was pared by 4 bases and J by 5 bases, with 14 bases between. This CDR3 comprises 14 residues. Germline V gene lookup returns CDR1 MNHEY and CDR2 SMNVEV (reference sequence).

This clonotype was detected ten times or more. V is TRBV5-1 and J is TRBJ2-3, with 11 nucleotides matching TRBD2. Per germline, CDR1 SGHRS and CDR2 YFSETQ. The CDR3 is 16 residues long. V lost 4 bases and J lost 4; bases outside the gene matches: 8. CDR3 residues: CASSPTTSGISDTQYF. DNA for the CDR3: TGCGCCAGCAGCCCAACGACTAGCGGGATATCAGATACGCAGTATTTT.

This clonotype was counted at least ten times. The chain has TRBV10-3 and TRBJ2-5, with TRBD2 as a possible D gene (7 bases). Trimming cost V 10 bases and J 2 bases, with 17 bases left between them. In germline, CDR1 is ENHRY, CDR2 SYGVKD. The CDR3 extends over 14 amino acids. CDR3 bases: TGTGCCACCGCGGGGGCAGTGGGGCAAGAGACCCAGTACTTC. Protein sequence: CATAGAVGQETQYF.

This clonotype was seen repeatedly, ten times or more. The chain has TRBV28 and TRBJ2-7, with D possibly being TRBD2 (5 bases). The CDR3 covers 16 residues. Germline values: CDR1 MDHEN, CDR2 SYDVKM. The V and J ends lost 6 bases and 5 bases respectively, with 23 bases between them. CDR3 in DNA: TGTGCCAGCAGCTTGGGCCGGGCTAGCCGTAGCCACGAGCAGTACTTC. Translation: CASSLGRASRSHEQYF.

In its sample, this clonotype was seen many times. DNA of the CDR3: TGCGCCAGCAGGGGGAGTGGCACTGAAGCTTTCTTT. This encodes CASRGSGTEAFF. The J gene is TRBJ1-1, the V gene TRBV5-1; D gene unclear. The V gene's germline CDR1 is SGHRS and CDR2 YFSETQ. V dropped 5 bases and J dropped 4 bases, with 9 bases sitting between them. The CDR3 spans 12 residues.

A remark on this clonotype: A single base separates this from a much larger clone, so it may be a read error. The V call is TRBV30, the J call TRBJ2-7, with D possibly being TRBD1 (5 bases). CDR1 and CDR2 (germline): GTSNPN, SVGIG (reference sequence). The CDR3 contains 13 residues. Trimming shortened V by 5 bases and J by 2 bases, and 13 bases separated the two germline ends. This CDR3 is CAWGEDKAYEQYF. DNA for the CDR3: TGTGCCTGGGGTGAGGACAAAGCCTACGAGCAGTACTTC.

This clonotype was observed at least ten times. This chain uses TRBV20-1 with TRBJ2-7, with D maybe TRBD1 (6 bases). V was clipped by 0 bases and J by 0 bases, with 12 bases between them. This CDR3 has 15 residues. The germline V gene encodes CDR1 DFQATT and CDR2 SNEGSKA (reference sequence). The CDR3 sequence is CSARDLRDNSYEQYF. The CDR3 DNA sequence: TGCAGTGCTAGAGATCTTCGGGACAACTCCTACGAGCAGTACTTC.